This T cell receptor beta chain came from a study of cytomegalovirus exposure and HLA in healthy donors. The PCR contained 60 Vbeta and 13 Jbeta primers. This table comes from immunoSEQ multiplex PCR, and its TCRdb copy is limited to in-frame clones, with some not included. The sample has over 95,000 clones; around 70% are singletons. General study findings and limits: A later analysis showed that HLA-associated TCR beta chains had undergone more clonal expansion than equally common others.

In regard to this clone: No antigen is known for it.

The specimen was PBMCs. The sequence came from a woman aged 40 to 50 in good health and CMV-seropositive.

The CDR3 DNA follows: TGTGCCAGCAGCTTAGGTGACACGCAAGAGACCCAGTACTTC. This translates into CASSLGDTQETQYF. The chain joins TRBV7-9 to TRBJ2-5; D remains ambiguous. Germline V gives CDR1 SEHNR, CDR2 FQNEAQ (reference sequence). The CDR3 runs to 14 residues. V was cut by 1 base and J by 2 bases, with 8 bases left in between.